The present T cell receptor (beta chain) was sequenced within a study of response to subunit inactivated influenza vaccine. Study observations and caveats: That few new T cells are recruited by each seasonal influenza vaccination was the authors' suggestion.

MiXCR, applied by TCRdb to the RT-PCR reads, yields one record per CDR3 protein. Of about 800,000 distinct CDR3 sequences detected, over 20% appear once; the ten largest clones hold roughly 10%. This CDR3 has 17 residues. CDR1 and CDR2 from the germline V gene are SEHNR and FQNEAQ (reference sequence). V shed 3 bases and J 9 bases; nucleotides not matched to a gene: 14. Notes on this clonotype: Its target is unknown.

The rearrangement uses TRBV7-9 and TRBJ2-1; 10 nucleotides line up with TRBD2. This specimen consisted of PBMCs from blood, obtained roughly 5 days after vaccination. The origin of this receptor is a man over 45 who received an inactivated influenza vaccine. CDR3 bases: TGTGCCAGCAGCTTGGTCTTTCTAGCGGGGGCTACCGGTGAGCAGTTCTTC. Protein product: CASSLVFLAGATGEQFF.